This TCR beta chain is from a study of tumor-infiltrating lymphocytes in primary liver carcinoma. The input was 500 ng total RNA; TCR beta cDNA was made from it with a constant-region primer. What produced the TCR beta libraries was three nested multiplex PCR rounds using slightly modified ARM-PCR. TRBV1-TRBV30 forward primers and a C-beta reverse primer were used in the first two PCR rounds, which each ran for 10 cycles. MiXCR was run by TCRdb on the multiplex PCR reads, yielding one entry per CDR3 protein. The sample lists about 110,000 distinct CDR3 sequences; 82% were seen once. CDR1 and CDR2 (germline): SEHNR, FQNEAQ (reference sequence). This CDR3 has 14 amino acids. Trimming removed 8 bases at V and 2 bases at J, with 15 bases between. The tissue used was unsorted bulk material of about 19-33 mg. RNA and DNA were co-extracted from it with the AllPrep DNA/RNA mini kit. This clonotype occurred many times.

The specimen was liver tumor tissue from sampling region 3. Subset: tumor region T3, left-lateral pole. The chain recombines TRBV7-9 with TRBJ1-2; no reliable D call. The receptor comes from a middle-aged man with primary liver carcinoma and hepatitis B virus infection. The CDR3 loop is CASGLGSGNYGYTF. Written as DNA, the CDR3 is TGTGCCAGCGGATTGGGTTCAGGCAACTATGGCTACACCTTC.